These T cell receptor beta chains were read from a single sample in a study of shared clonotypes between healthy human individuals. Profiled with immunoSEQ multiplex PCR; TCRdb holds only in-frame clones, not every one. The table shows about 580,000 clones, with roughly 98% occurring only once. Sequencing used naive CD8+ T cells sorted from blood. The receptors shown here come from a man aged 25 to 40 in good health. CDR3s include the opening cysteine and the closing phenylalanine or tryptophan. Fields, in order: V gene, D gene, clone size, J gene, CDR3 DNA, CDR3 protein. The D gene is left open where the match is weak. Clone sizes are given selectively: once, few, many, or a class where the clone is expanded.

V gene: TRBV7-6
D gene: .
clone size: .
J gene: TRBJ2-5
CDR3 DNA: TGTGCCAGCAGCTCCCAGGGGAGGTTAGAGACCCAGTACTTC
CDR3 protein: CASSSQGRLETQYF

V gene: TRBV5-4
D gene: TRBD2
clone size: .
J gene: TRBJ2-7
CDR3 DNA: TGTGCCAGCAGTCCGGGGGGAGCCTACGAGCAGTACTTC
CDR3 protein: CASSPGGAYEQYF

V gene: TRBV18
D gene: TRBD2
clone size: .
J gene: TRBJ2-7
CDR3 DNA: TGTGCCAGCTCACCACAGACTAGCGGGACCTACGAGCAGTACTTC
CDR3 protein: CASSPQTSGTYEQYF

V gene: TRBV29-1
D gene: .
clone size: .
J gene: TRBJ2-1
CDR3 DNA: TGCAGCGTTGAAGAAGGAAGATTCTACAATGAGCAGTTCTTC
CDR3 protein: CSVEEGRFYNEQFF

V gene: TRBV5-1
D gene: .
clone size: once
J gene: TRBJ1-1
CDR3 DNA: TGCGCCAGCAGCTTCTGGAGGGCTCAGGATGAAGCTTTCTTT
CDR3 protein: CASSFWRAQDEAFF

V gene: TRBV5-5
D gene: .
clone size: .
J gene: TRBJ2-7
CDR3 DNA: TGTGCCAGCAGCTTGGAGGGAGTCTCCTACGAGCAGTACTTC
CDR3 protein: CASSLEGVSYEQYF

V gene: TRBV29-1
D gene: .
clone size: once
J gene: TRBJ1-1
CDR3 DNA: TGCAGCGTTGAAGGCCGGTCCACTGAAGCTTTCTTT
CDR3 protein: CSVEGRSTEAFF

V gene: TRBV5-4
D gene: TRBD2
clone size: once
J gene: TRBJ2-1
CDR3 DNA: TGTGCCAGCAGCTCCAAAATAACAGGACTAGCGGGGAATTCCTACAATGAGCAGTTCTTC
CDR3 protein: CASSSKITGLAGNSYNEQFF

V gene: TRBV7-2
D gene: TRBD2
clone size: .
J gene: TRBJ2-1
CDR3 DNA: TGTGCCAGCAGCATAATGCAGCGGGAGTTCGACAATGAGCAGTTCTTC
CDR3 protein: CASSIMQREFDNEQFF

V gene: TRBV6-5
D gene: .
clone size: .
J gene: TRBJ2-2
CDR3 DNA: TGTGCCAGCAGTTGGAAAGCCGGGGAGCTGTTTTTT
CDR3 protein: CASSWKAGELFF

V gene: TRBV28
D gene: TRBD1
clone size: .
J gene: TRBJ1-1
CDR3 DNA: TGTGCCAGCAGTCCTCCCCTTATGACAGGGGAGTCGACTGAAGCTTTCTTT
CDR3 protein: CASSPPLMTGESTEAFF

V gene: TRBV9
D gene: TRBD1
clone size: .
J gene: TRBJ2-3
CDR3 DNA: TGTGCCAGCAGCGTAGACGAGTTGGGGACAGGGGCAGATACGCAGTATTTT
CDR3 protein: CASSVDELGTGADTQYF

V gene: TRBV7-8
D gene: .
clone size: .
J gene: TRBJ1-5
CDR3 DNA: TGTGCCAGCAGCTCTAAGACAGGTCCGAAACAGCCCCAGCATTTT
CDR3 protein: CASSSKTGPKQPQHF

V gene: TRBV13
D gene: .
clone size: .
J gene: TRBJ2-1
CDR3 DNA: TGTGCCAGCAGCTTATTTCCTACTGGAGATGGGGGCAATGAGCAGTTCTTC
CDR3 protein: CASSLFPTGDGGNEQFF

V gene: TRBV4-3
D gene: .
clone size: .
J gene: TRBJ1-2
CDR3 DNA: TGCGCCAGCAGCCAAGATGCCAAGAACTATGGCTACACCTTC
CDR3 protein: CASSQDAKNYGYTF

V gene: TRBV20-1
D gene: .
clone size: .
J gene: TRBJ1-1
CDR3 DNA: TGCAGTGCTAGAGATCAGGGTGTAGCTTTCTTT
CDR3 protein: CSARDQGVAFF